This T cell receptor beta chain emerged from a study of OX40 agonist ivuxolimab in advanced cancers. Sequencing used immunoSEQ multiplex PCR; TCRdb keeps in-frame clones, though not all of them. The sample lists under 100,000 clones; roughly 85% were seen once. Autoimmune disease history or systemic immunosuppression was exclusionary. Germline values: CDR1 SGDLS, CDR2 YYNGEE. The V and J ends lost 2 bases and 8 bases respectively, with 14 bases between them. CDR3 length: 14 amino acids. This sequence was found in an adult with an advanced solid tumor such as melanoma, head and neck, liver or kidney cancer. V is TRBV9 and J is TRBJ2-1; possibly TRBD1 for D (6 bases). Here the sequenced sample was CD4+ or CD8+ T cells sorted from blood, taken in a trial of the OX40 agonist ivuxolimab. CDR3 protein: CASSVGAGNHEQFF. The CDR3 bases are TGTGCCAGCAGCGTGGGGGCCGGGAATCATGAGCAGTTCTTC.